This section outlines one T cell receptor beta chain sequence together with its context. Its cognate antigen is unknown. V trimming: 9 bases; J trimming: 1 base; junction bases outside the gene matches: 1. Germline lookup yields CDR1 LNHDA and CDR2 SQIVND (reference sequence). The CDR3 runs 13 residues. From 5'RACE with constant-segment primers came TCR alpha and TCR beta cDNA libraries that carried sample barcodes and UMIs. Using its own MiXCR run on the 5' RACE reads, TCRdb lists one record per CDR3 protein. The table records 300,000 to 350,000 distinct CDR3 sequences, roughly an eighth of them present only once. This sample was taken from a study of T-cell memory formation after mild COVID-19. Study information: TCR clusters were mostly donor specific.

Notes on the study in general: CD4/CD8 balance held among clones contracting day 15 to 85, and later expanders leaned CD4+. Certain responding clones were present in pre-infection memory, suggesting participation of cross-reactive memory.

The sample consisted of PBMCs or a T cell subset sorted from them (not recorded which). The source is a man between 18 and 29 years old who had mild COVID-19 (a few samples of this study predate the infection). Cell type and time point are not known. The chain has TRBV19 and TRBJ2-3; TRBD2 matches at 10 bases. DNA for the CDR3: TGTGCCAGCGGACTAGCGGGCACAGATACGCAGTATTTT. Its protein product is CASGLAGTDTQYF.